These 8 T cell receptor beta chains were all obtained from the same sample, sequenced in a study of blood T cell repertoires in COVID-19. Method: immunoSEQ multiplex PCR; TCRdb's copy keeps in-frame clones and lacks some. The sample yields roughly 300,000 clones, approximately 84% seen once. The specimen was PBMCs or T cells enriched from blood (not recorded which). The receptors were gathered from a woman younger than 30 who had recovered from COVID-19.

The V gene is TRBV21-1, the J gene TRBJ2-1; the D call in the table, TRBD2, was not verified against the DNA. TRBV21-1 is labeled a pseudogene. This CDR3 contains 18 residues. The CDR3 protein is CASSKPKLAGVSYNEQFF. DNA of the CDR3: TGTGCCAGCAGCAAACCCAAACTAGCGGGTGTCTCCTACAATGAGCAGTTCTTC.

In its sample, this clone was seen many times. The identical CDR3 is also encoded by other nucleotide sequences in the sample. This chain uses TRBV7-9 with TRBJ1-1; 7 bases align to TRBD1. Germline CDR1 SEHNR, CDR2 FQNEAQ (reference sequence). With 0 bases clipped from V and 1 base from J, the junction kept 2 bases outside the gene matches. This CDR3 contains 15 residues. DNA for the CDR3: TGTGCCAGCAGCTTAGCACGGACAGGGAACACTGAAGCTTTCTTT. This encodes CASSLARTGNTEAFF.

V gene TRBV7-9 combines with J gene TRBJ2-7; the match to TRBD1 covers 7 bases. CDR1 and CDR2 (germline): SEHNR, FQNEAQ (reference sequence). The J segment lost 3 bases and the V segment lost 5 bases, leaving 4 bases of the junction unmatched. The CDR3 is 13 residues long. The CDR3 DNA follows: TGTGCCAGCAGCAAGGGACAGTTCTACGAGCAGTACTTC. Translation gives CASSKGQFYEQYF.

V usage is TRBV7-3 and J usage is TRBJ2-3; 9 nucleotides match TRBD2. V was pared by 5 bases and J by 1 base, with 4 bases of the junction left unmatched. The CDR3 sequence is 15 residues long. Looked up from germline, CDR1 is SGHTA and CDR2 is FQGTGA. The CDR3 reads CASSPKRGGTDTQYF. CDR3 nucleotide sequence: TGTGCCAGCAGCCCTAAGCGGGGGGGCACAGATACGCAGTATTTT.

This chain uses TRBV18 with TRBJ2-5; 7 bases are a match to TRBD1. This CDR3 is 14 amino acids long. Germline CDR1 is KGHSH and CDR2 is LQKENI. V shed 3 bases, J shed 4 bases, and the junction held 5 bases outside the gene matches. The chain's CDR3 is CASSPRTGRETQYF. CDR3 in DNA: TGTGCCAGCTCACCTAGGACAGGTCGAGAGACCCAGTACTTC.

This clone occurred once. This chain connects TRBV28 to TRBJ1-1, with a possible D match to TRBD1 (5 bases). In germline, CDR1 is MDHEN, CDR2 SYDVKM. There are 15 residues in the CDR3. V was clipped by 7 bases and J by 4 bases, with 19 bases between them. This CDR3 is CASTLVTGRGTEAFF. The CDR3 nucleotides are TGTGCCAGCACCTTGGTTACGGGGCGGGGCACTGAAGCTTTCTTT.

The chain recombines TRBV5-1 with TRBJ1-2; the D is unclear. The V gene's germline CDR1 is SGHRS and CDR2 YFSETQ. The V end lost 1 base, the J end lost 5 bases, and 12 bases lay between the germline ends. This CDR3 is 14 amino acids long. CDR3 sequence (DNA): TGCGCCAGCAGCTTGTTCGGGTTCGGGTATGGCTACACCTTC. This translates into CASSLFGFGYGYTF.

The chain carries TRBV7-9 and TRBJ1-1, with a weak D call TRBD1 (6 bases). This CDR3 region has 14 residues. The V end was cut by 2 bases, the J end by 4 bases, with 11 bases between. CDR1 and CDR2 from the germline V gene are SEHNR and FQNEAQ (reference sequence). The CDR3, as DNA: TGTGCCAGCAGCTTAATACAGGGCGGCACTGAAGCTTTCTTT. Its protein is CASSLIQGGTEAFF.